The 30 T cell receptor beta chains reported below all come from one sample, sequenced in a study of blood T cell repertoires in COVID-19. Sequencing used immunoSEQ multiplex PCR; TCRdb keeps in-frame clones, though not all of them. The sample contains 200,000 to 300,000 clones, under 90% of which appear only once. The sequencing input was PBMCs or T cells enriched from blood (not recorded which). These receptors all stem from a woman aged 30 to 39 with acute COVID-19.

The chain combines TRBV4-1 with TRBJ2-7, with 7 bases matching TRBD1. The trim removed 3 bases at V and 0 bases at J, leaving 5 bases unmatched. The CDR3 spans 15 residues. Germline assignment: CDR1 MGHRA and CDR2 YSYEKL. The CDR3, as DNA: TGCGCCAGCAGCCAGCGACAGGGCAGCTCCTACGAGCAGTACTTC. Protein sequence: CASSQRQGSSYEQYF.

J is TRBJ1-2 and V is TRBV27, with 7 bases aligning to TRBD1. This CDR3 region has 15 residues. With V trimmed by 5 bases and J by 4 bases, 10 bases remained unmatched. Germline lookup yields CDR1 MNHEY and CDR2 SMNVEV (reference sequence). The CDR3, as DNA: TGTGCCAGCAGTCCTGGTTCGGGACAGCTCTATGGCTACACCTTC. Protein product: CASSPGSGQLYGYTF.

The chain joins TRBV5-1 to TRBJ1-5; 7 nucleotides line up with TRBD1. V lost 0 bases and J lost 2; bases outside the gene matches: 5. Germline V CDR1 and CDR2: SGHRS, YFSETQ. The CDR3 totals 16 residues. The CDR3 DNA is TGCGCCAGCAGCTTGGGGGACAGTCGGGGCAATCAGCCCCAGCATTTT. It encodes CASSLGDSRGNQPQHF.

The chain joins TRBV27 to TRBJ1-1; possible D gene TRBD1, 5 bases. The CDR3 has 16 residues. The V gene's germline CDR1 is MNHEY and CDR2 SMNVEV (reference sequence). V was shortened by 5 bases and J by 1 base, with 17 bases between the two germline ends. The CDR3 here is CASSPTARQSNTEAFF. As DNA, the CDR3 is TGTGCCAGCAGTCCAACCGCTCGACAGTCGAACACTGAAGCTTTCTTT.

The chain combines TRBV12-3 or TRBV12-4 with TRBJ1-1; 7 bases agree with TRBD1. The CDR3 loop spans 11 amino acids. Losses at the gene ends were 4 bases for V and 8 bases for J; bases not matched to a gene: 1. CDR3: CASSWGQEAFF. CDR3 nucleotide sequence: TGTGCCAGCAGTTGGGGACAGGAAGCTTTCTTT.

The CDR3 protein is CASSQDNFGGADTEAFF. The CDR3 DNA follows: TGTGCCAGCAGCCAAGATAATTTTGGGGGCGCGGACACTGAAGCTTTCTTT. The V call is TRBV3-1 (or the pseudogene TRBV3-2), the J call TRBJ1-1; D may be TRBD1 (6 bases). The length of the CDR3 is 17 residues. V lost 0 bases, J lost 3 bases, and 17 bases lay in between. From germline, CDR1 is LGHDT and CDR2 YNNKEL (reference sequence).

This clone was counted many times. The chain joins TRBV9 to TRBJ1-2, with D unresolved. Germline CDR1 SGDLS, CDR2 YYNGEE. The CDR3 covers 15 residues. With 0 bases removed from V and 4 bases from J, the gap between germline ends came to 13 bases. The CDR3 region is CASSVEGGRGYGYTF. CDR3 in DNA: TGTGCCAGCAGCGTAGAGGGAGGTCGAGGCTATGGCTACACCTTC.

The gene calls are TRBV5-1 and TRBJ2-5, with 9 bases fitting TRBD1. V shed 4 bases and J 5 bases; nucleotides not matched to a gene: 9. Per the germline V gene, CDR1 is SGHRS and CDR2 is YFSETQ. The length of the CDR3 is 15 residues. The CDR3 nucleotides are TGCGCCAGCAGCGCGGGACAGGGCGGCCCGGAGACCCAGTACTTC. This translates into CASSAGQGGPETQYF.

The rearrangement links TRBV7-2 to TRBJ2-3; D is possibly TRBD2 (5 bases). Trimming stripped 5 bases from V and 0 bases from J, with 12 bases between. The CDR3 extends over 15 amino acids. The V gene's germline CDR1 is SGHTA and CDR2 FQGNSA. The CDR3 sequence is CASSPSGLSTDTQYF. For the CDR3, the DNA is TGTGCCAGCAGCCCGAGCGGACTCAGCACAGATACGCAGTATTTT.

The V call is TRBV6-5, the J call TRBJ1-2, with D uncertain. This CDR3 region has 14 residues. Trimming took off 6 bases at V and 3 bases at J, with 14 bases between the two ends. CDR1 is MNHEY and CDR2 is SVGAGI in the germline V gene. The CDR3 nucleotides are TGTGCCAGCAGGCCTATGGGCGGGGACTATGGCTACACCTTC. Residues: CASRPMGGDYGYTF.

The gene calls are TRBV7-2 and TRBJ1-6, with TRBD1 matching over 7 bases. The CDR3 has 14 residues. With V trimmed by 6 bases and J by 6 bases, 5 bases remained unmatched. The germline V gene has CDR1 SGHTA and CDR2 FQGNSA. The CDR3 protein is CASSSGQTNSPLHF. The CDR3 region has the DNA TGTGCCAGCAGTTCGGGACAGACTAATTCACCCCTCCACTTT.

This clone was observed a single time. The V gene is TRBV14, the J gene TRBJ1-5; 7 bases match TRBD1. This CDR3 region has 18 residues. Unmatched junction bases numbered 11, after V lost 1 base and J lost 2 bases. The germline CDR1 and CDR2 sequences are SGHDN and FVKESK. Here the CDR3 DNA reads TGTGCCAGCAGCCAAGGCTCTACAGGGGTCGGGGGCAATCAGCCCCAGCATTTT. Its protein is CASSQGSTGVGGNQPQHF.

CDR3 bases: TGCGCCAGCAGCTCGGACAGGGGCTATGAGCAGTTCTTC. Its protein is CASSSDRGYEQFF. V usage is TRBV5-1 and J usage is TRBJ2-1, with 9 bases lining up with TRBD1. Germline V gene data show CDR1 as SGHRS and CDR2 as YFSETQ. The CDR3 spans 13 residues. Trimming took 3 bases from V and 8 from J; bases not matched to a gene: 3.

This clone has a handful of counts. The chain recombines TRBV2 with TRBJ2-1; D is uncertain. With 6 bases removed from V and 6 bases from J, the gap between germline ends came to 6 bases. CDR1 SNHLY and CDR2 FYNNEI come from the germline V gene. The CDR3 is 11 amino acids. The CDR3 protein is CASRSSNEQFF. The CDR3 nucleotides are TGTGCCAGCAGGTCATCCAATGAGCAGTTCTTC.

This chain connects TRBV2 to TRBJ1-1; a possible D gene is TRBD1 (6 bases). The CDR3 loop spans 14 amino acids. Trimming took off 2 bases at V and 4 bases at J, with 11 bases between the two ends. Germline V CDR1 and CDR2: SNHLY, FYNNEI. The CDR3 nucleotides read TGTGCCAGCAGTGAAAACAGGGCAAGCACTGAAGCTTTCTTT. This codes for CASSENRASTEAFF.

The chain carries TRBV7-2 and TRBJ2-1; 8 bases line up with TRBD1. The CDR3 contains 12 residues. The J segment lost 7 bases and the V segment lost 11 bases, leaving 7 bases of the junction unmatched. From germline, CDR1 is SGHTA and CDR2 FQGNSA. The CDR3 DNA reads TGTGCCGCACAGGGGGAGCGTAATGAGCAGTTCTTC. Protein sequence: CAAQGERNEQFF.

The chain carries TRBV5-6 and TRBJ1-4; weak D call: TRBD1 (6 bases). CDR1 and CDR2 (germline): SGHDT, YYEEEE. V dropped 4 bases and J dropped 7 bases, with 17 bases sitting between them. There are 15 residues in the CDR3. The CDR3 coding sequence is TGTGCCAGCAGCCCGGAGGTAGGCAGGGGTGAAAAACTGTTTTTT. This sequence encodes CASSPEVGRGEKLFF.

This rearrangement joins TRBV20-1 to TRBJ1-1; D is uncertain. Germline values: CDR1 DFQATT, CDR2 SNEGSKA (reference sequence). The V and J ends lost 4 bases and 6 bases respectively, with 9 bases between them. This CDR3 contains 11 residues. As DNA, the CDR3 is TGCAGTGCTATGGCTTTCGCTGAAGCTTTCTTT. It is translated as CSAMAFAEAFF.

This chain joins TRBV10-1 and TRBJ2-1, with 8 bases fitting TRBD2. J gave up 2 bases and V 3 bases, and 0 bases lay outside the gene matches. Germline CDR1 is WNHNN and CDR2 is SYGVQD (reference sequence). This CDR3 has 14 residues. The CDR3 is CASSDGGAYNEQFF. Here the CDR3 DNA reads TGCGCCAGCAGTGACGGGGGGGCCTACAATGAGCAGTTCTTC.

CDR3 bases: TGTGCCAGCAGTTCTAAAGCGGGGGCTAACAATGAGCAGTTCTTC. It encodes CASSSKAGANNEQFF. The genes are TRBV7-2 and TRBJ2-1, with 8 bases aligning to TRBD2. CDR3 length: 15 residues. The junction had 9 bases not matched to a gene; V was cut back by 6 bases and J by 5 bases. Germline V gives CDR1 SGHTA, CDR2 FQGNSA.

The V and J genes are TRBV18 and TRBJ1-2; tentative D call: TRBD1 (5 bases). Trimming removed 6 bases from V and 7 bases from J, with 21 bases in between. The CDR3 length is 15 residues. Germline values: CDR1 KGHSH, CDR2 LQKENI. CDR3 coding DNA: TGTGCCAGCTCCAATACCGCGGGGCAGGGCGTTGGCTACACCTTC. This codes for CASSNTAGQGVGYTF.

V usage is TRBV4-1 and J usage is TRBJ1-6; maybe TRBD1 (5 bases). Germline V gene data show CDR1 as MGHRA and CDR2 as YSYEKL. V shed 2 bases and J shed 2 bases, with 10 bases lying between them. This CDR3 is 16 amino acids long. The CDR3 DNA sequence: TGCGCCAGCAGCCAAACACAGGACCCCTATAATTCACCCCTCCACTTT. Translation: CASSQTQDPYNSPLHF.

V and J are TRBV9 and TRBJ2-1; 7 bases map to TRBD2. V dropped 1 base and J dropped 1; count of bases not matched to a gene: 5. The CDR3 is made up of 16 amino acids. Germline CDR1 is SGDLS and CDR2 is YYNGEE. CDR3 sequence: CASSVKGGGSYNEQFF. In DNA, the CDR3 is TGTGCCAGCAGCGTAAAGGGCGGGGGTTCCTACAATGAGCAGTTCTTC.

This chain uses TRBV5-1 with TRBJ2-3, with a tentative D call TRBD1 (6 bases). The germline gives CDR1 SGHRS, CDR2 YFSETQ. This CDR3 spans 15 amino acids. V lost 6 bases to trimming and J lost 0 bases, with 14 bases between them. The CDR3 region is CASNLGTTSTDTQYF. DNA for the CDR3: TGCGCCAGCAACCTCGGGACAACTAGCACAGATACGCAGTATTTT.

This chain joins TRBV9 and TRBJ2-2; D is possibly TRBD1 (5 bases). Trimming cost V 3 bases and J 8 bases, with 14 bases left between them. This CDR3 region has 14 residues. The germline CDR1 and CDR2 sequences are SGDLS and YYNGEE. This CDR3 reads CASSEGPGSGELFF. Here the CDR3 DNA reads TGTGCCAGCAGCGAGGGGCCAGGTAGTGGGGAGCTGTTTTTT. Variable domain in full (rest from reference TRBV9 and TRBJ2-2): DSGVTQTPKHLITATGQRVTLRCSPRSGDLSVYWYQQSLDQGLQFLIQYYNGEERAKGNILERFSAQQFPDLHSELNLSSLELGDSALYFCASSEGPGSGELFFGEGSRLTVL.

This clone was seen a few times. V and J are TRBV15 and TRBJ1-5; D possibly corresponds to TRBD1 (5 bases). Germline values: CDR1 LNHNV, CDR2 YYDKDF (reference sequence). V was pared by 0 bases and J by 4 bases, with 10 bases between. There are 15 residues in the CDR3. The CDR3 DNA reads TGTGCCACCAGCAGAGATTTACAGGCAAATCAGCCCCAGCATTTT. Encoded protein: CATSRDLQANQPQHF.

The chain is built from TRBV19 and TRBJ2-1; D uncertain. The V and J ends lost 4 bases and 6 bases respectively, with 4 bases between them. The CDR3 has 11 residues. Germline V gene data show CDR1 as LNHDA and CDR2 as SQIVND (reference sequence). The CDR3 spells CASSTLNEQFF. The CDR3, as DNA: TGTGCCAGTAGTACACTCAATGAGCAGTTCTTC.

The V call is TRBV15, the J call TRBJ1-2; TRBD1 agrees at 10 bases. Trimming cost V 2 bases and J 6 bases; bases outside gene matches: 3. The CDR3 length is 14 residues. CDR1 LNHNV and CDR2 YYDKDF come from the germline V gene (reference sequence). The CDR3 DNA is TGTGCCACCAGCAGAACCGGGACAGGGGATGGCTACACCTTC. Amino acids: CATSRTGTGDGYTF.

J is TRBJ1-1 and V is TRBV12-3 or TRBV12-4; no clear D gene. Trimming took off 7 bases at V and 1 base at J, with 10 bases between the two ends. The CDR3 spans 13 residues. CDR3 sequence reads: CASTLLRNTEAFF. As DNA, the CDR3 is TGTGCCAGCACCCTACTTCGGAACACTGAAGCTTTCTTT.

Written as DNA, the CDR3 is TGTGCCAGCAGTGAAGCCTTCTCGGACAGGGGCTTTCGTGGCTACACCTTC. Its translation is CASSEAFSDRGFRGYTF. The chain recombines TRBV25-1 with TRBJ1-2; the match to TRBD1 covers 9 bases. V shed 2 bases, J shed 7 bases, and the junction held 14 bases outside the gene matches. CDR3 length equals 17 residues. Germline-derived CDR1 and CDR2 are MGHDK and SYGVNS.